Below, 12 T cell receptor beta chains from the same sample are listed, as sequenced in a study of regulatory T cells in long-lasting Graves disease. iRepertoire HTBI primers and Arm-PCR of CDR3 regions built TCR beta libraries. A single record per CDR3 protein comes from TCRdb applying MiXCR to the multiplex PCR reads. The repertoire includes 390,000 or so distinct CDR3 sequences, approximately 25% of them detected once, and around a quarter sits in the top ten. The sample's time point: persistent/refractory GD, antithyroid drugs over 5 years with positive TRAb. Construction of the TCR library relied on RNA isolated from PBMCs. The sample in question was peripheral blood mononuclear cells (PBMCs), obtained when the disease was refractory, from a patient treated with antithyroid drugs. Receptors originate from a woman aged 40 to 55 with Graves disease.

This clonotype occurred once. A much larger clone lies a single base off, so this may be a read error. The rearrangement uses TRBV6-1 and TRBJ2-7; tentative D call: TRBD2 (5 bases). Trimming left V 8 bases short and J 4 bases short, with 12 bases between. CDR1 MNHNS and CDR2 SASEGT come from the germline V gene. CDR3 length: 12 amino acids. CDR3 amino acids: CASGTGRYEQYF. For the CDR3, the DNA is TGTGCCAGCGGAACTGGGAGATACGAGCAGTACTTC.

The chain combines TRBV10-3 with TRBJ2-2, with D possibly matching TRBD1 (8 bases). Germline V CDR1 and CDR2: ENHRY, SYGVKD. V was cut by 7 bases and J by 5 bases, with 11 bases left in between. This CDR3 has 13 residues. The CDR3 reads CAINRGGTGELFF. Written as DNA, the CDR3 is TGTGCCATCAACAGGGGGGGTACCGGGGAGCTGTTTTTT.

This clonotype was found many times. CDR3 sequence (DNA): TGTGCCAGCAGTTTATACGGGGAGAACACTGAAGCTTTCTTT. Amino acid sequence: CASSLYGENTEAFF. The V call is TRBV28, the J call TRBJ1-1; no clear D. Germline-derived CDR1 and CDR2 are MDHEN and SYDVKM. The ends were cut back, 1 base at V and 1 base at J, with 7 bases in the middle. The CDR3 is made up of 14 amino acids.

J is TRBJ1-1 and V is TRBV7-3; D remains unclear. Trimming took off 4 bases at V and 1 base at J, with 10 bases between the two ends. Looked up from germline, CDR1 is SGHTA and CDR2 is FQGTGA. This CDR3 has 14 residues. Here the CDR3 reads CASSSNPGNTEAFF. As DNA, the CDR3 is TGTGCCAGCAGCTCGAATCCAGGGAACACTGAAGCTTTCTTT.

The gene calls are TRBV27 and TRBJ2-3; 9 bases match TRBD1. Germline V gene sequence: CDR1 MNHEY, CDR2 SMNVEV (reference sequence). V was pared by 4 bases and J by 5 bases, with 4 bases of the junction left unmatched. CDR3 length: 14 residues. For the CDR3, the DNA is TGTGCCAGCAGTTCGACAGGGGGTGGAGATACGCAGTATTTT. Protein sequence: CASSSTGGGDTQYF.

The rearrangement links TRBV28 to TRBJ2-3, with D unclear. V shed 6 bases and J shed 7 bases, with 17 bases lying between them. The CDR3 totals 14 residues. Germline assignment: CDR1 MDHEN and CDR2 SYDVKM. CDR3 in DNA: TGTGCCAGCAGACCTCATGGTTCGCGTCATACGCAGTATTTT. Translation gives CASRPHGSRHTQYF.

This clonotype was counted at least ten times. The chain employs TRBV28 and TRBJ1-5, with D possibly TRBD1 on 5 matching bases. CDR3 length: 15 amino acids. V was cut by 6 bases and J by 9 bases, with 21 bases left in between. Germline V gene lookup returns CDR1 MDHEN and CDR2 SYDVKM. Written as DNA, the CDR3 is TGTGCCAGCAGCGCCCCCGACAGCACTGGGGGGCCCCAGCATTTT. Its protein is CASSAPDSTGGPQHF. Supplemented by reference TRBV28 and TRBJ1-5, the full variable domain reads DVKVTQSSRYLVKRTGEKVFLECVQDMDHENMFWYRQDPGLGLRLIYFSYDVKMKEKGDIPEGYSVSREKKERFSLILESASTNQTSMYLCASSAPDSTGGPQHFGDGTRLSIL.

The chain recombines TRBV12-3 or TRBV12-4 with TRBJ2-1, with TRBD2 identical over 10 bases. The V gene end was trimmed by 4 bases and the J gene end by 4 bases; junction bases not matched to a gene: 7. The CDR3 is 16 amino acids. CDR3 in DNA: TGTGCCAGCAGTTCACGACTAGCGGGCCCATACAATGAGCAGTTCTTC. The encoded protein is CASSSRLAGPYNEQFF.

The rearrangement links TRBV28 to TRBJ2-3; D perhaps matches TRBD1 (5 bases). Trimming left V 3 bases short and J 1 base short, with 8 bases between. This CDR3 region has 14 residues. Germline lookup yields CDR1 MDHEN and CDR2 SYDVKM. Here the CDR3 reads CASSLKQGTDTQYF. For the CDR3, the DNA is TGTGCCAGCAGTTTGAAACAGGGCACAGATACGCAGTATTTT.

V and J are TRBV6-2 or TRBV6-3 and TRBJ1-6; TRBD1 aligns across 7 bases. V shed 6 bases, J shed 7 bases, and the junction held 3 bases outside the gene matches. Germline V CDR1 and CDR2: MNHEY, SVGEGT. The CDR3 has 13 residues. CDR3 in DNA: TGTGCCAGCAGAACGACAGGGAATTCACCCCTCCACTTT. Translating it yields CASRTTGNSPLHF.

This clonotype was recorded a few times. The J gene is TRBJ1-5, the V gene TRBV7-8; the D is unclear. V lost 5 bases and J lost 5, with 7 bases in between. CDR3 length: 12 residues. Per the germline V gene, CDR1 is SGHVS and CDR2 is FQNEAQ. The CDR3 loop reads CASSPVDQPQHF. CDR3 DNA: TGTGCCAGCAGCCCGGTCGATCAGCCCCAGCATTTT.

The chain carries TRBV5-1 and TRBJ2-1, with 9 bases that match TRBD2. Trimming cost V 0 bases and J 4 bases; bases outside gene matches: 2. Germline lookup yields CDR1 SGHRS and CDR2 YFSETQ. The CDR3 sequence is 15 residues long. The chain's CDR3 is CASSLASGVYNEQFF. The CDR3 DNA follows: TGCGCCAGCAGCTTGGCTAGCGGGGTTTACAATGAGCAGTTCTTC.